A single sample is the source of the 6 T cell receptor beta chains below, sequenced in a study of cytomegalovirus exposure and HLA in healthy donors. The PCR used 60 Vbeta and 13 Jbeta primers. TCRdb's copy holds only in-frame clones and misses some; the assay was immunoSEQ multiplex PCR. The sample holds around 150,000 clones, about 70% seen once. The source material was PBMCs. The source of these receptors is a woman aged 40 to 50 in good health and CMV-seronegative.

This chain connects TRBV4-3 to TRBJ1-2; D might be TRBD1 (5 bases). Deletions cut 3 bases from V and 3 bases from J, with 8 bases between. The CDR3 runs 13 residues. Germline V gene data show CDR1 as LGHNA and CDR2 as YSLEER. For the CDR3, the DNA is TGCGCCAGCAGCCAGGGGGGTGACTATGGCTACACCTTC. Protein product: CASSQGGDYGYTF.

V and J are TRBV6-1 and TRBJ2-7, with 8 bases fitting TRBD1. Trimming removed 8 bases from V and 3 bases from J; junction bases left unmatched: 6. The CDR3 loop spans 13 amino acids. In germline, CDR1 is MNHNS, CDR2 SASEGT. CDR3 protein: CASERTGNYEQYF. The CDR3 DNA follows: TGTGCCAGCGAAAGGACAGGGAACTACGAGCAGTACTTC.

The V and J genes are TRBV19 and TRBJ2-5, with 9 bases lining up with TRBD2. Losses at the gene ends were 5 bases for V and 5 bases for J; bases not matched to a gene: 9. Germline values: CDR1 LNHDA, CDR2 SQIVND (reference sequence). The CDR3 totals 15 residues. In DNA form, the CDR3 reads TGTGCCAGTAGTTCGACTAGCGGAGTTCTGGAGACCCAGTACTTC. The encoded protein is CASSSTSGVLETQYF.

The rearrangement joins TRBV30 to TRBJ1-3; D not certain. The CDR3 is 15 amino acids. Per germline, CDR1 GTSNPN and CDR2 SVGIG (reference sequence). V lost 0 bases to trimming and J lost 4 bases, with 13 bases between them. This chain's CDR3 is CAWSVWSPAGNTIYF. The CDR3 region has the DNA TGTGCCTGGAGTGTCTGGAGCCCCGCCGGAAACACCATATATTTT.

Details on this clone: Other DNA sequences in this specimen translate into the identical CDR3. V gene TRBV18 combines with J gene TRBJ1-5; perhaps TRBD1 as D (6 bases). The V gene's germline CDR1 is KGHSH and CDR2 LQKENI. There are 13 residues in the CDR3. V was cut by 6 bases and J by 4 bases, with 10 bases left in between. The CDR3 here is CASSPDRNQPQHF. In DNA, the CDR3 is TGTGCCAGCTCCCCAGACAGGAATCAGCCCCAGCATTTT.

CDR3 in amino acids: CASSDFNRGDGYTF. In DNA form, the CDR3 reads TGTGCCAGCAGTGACTTTAACAGGGGGGACGGCTACACCTTC. This sequence joins TRBV6-4 and TRBJ1-2; TRBD1 aligns across 8 bases. The CDR3 totals 14 residues. CDR1 and CDR2 (germline): MRHNA, SNTAGT. V lost 1 base, J lost 8 bases, and 6 bases stayed unmatched.